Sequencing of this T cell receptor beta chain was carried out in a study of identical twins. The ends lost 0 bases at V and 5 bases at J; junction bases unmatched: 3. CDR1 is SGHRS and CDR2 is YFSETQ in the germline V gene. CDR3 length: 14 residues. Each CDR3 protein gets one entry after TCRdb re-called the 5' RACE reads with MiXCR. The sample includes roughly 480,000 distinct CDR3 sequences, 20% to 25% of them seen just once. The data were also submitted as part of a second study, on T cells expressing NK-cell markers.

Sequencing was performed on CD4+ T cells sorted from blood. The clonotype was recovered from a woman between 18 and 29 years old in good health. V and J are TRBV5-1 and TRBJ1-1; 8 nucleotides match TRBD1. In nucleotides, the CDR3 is TGCGCCAGCAGCTTGGTGACAGGGGATACTGAAGCTTTCTTT. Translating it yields CASSLVTGDTEAFF.